The clone carrying this TCR beta chain came up a few times. The sample belongs to a study of T cells in Graves' hyperthyroidism and ophthalmopathy. This CDR3 comprises 15 residues. Germline CDR1 LGHDT, CDR2 YNNKEL (reference sequence). V was cut by 0 bases and J by 2 bases, with 11 bases left in between. Amplified TCR beta CDR3 regions derived from RNA transcripts. The TCR CDR3 first-round RT-PCR relied on the HTBI primer set. TCRdb re-called the multiplex PCR reads with MiXCR, one entry per CDR3 protein. The sample yields 600,000 to 750,000 distinct CDR3 sequences, about 18% seen once. This sequence originates from a man aged 45-60 years with Graves' hyperthyroidism. The chain links TRBV3-1 to TRBJ2-7; no firm D call. What was sequenced was blood. The CDR3 region has the DNA TGTGCCAGCAGCCAAGATGAGGACGGAGCCTACGAGCAGTACTTC. Translated, it gives CASSQDEDGAYEQYF.